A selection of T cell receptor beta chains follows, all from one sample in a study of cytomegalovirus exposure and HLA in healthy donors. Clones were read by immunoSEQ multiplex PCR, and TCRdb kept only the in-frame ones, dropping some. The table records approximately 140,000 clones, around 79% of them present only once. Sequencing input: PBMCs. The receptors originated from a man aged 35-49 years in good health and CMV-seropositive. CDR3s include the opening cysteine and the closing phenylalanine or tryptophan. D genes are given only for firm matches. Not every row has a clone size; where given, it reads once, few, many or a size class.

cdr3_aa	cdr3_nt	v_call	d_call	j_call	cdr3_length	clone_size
CASSHLQGRNTEAFF	TGTGCCAGCAGCCACCTACAGGGGAGGAACACTGAAGCTTTCTTT	TRBV14	TRBD1	TRBJ1-1	15	NA
CASSTLAGGRNEQFF	TGTGCCAGCAGTACTCTAGCGGGAGGAAGAAATGAGCAGTTCTTC	TRBV6-5	TRBD2	TRBJ2-1	15	NA
CASSPLRENYGYTF	TGTGCCAGCTCACCGCTCCGGGAGAACTATGGCTACACCTTC	TRBV18	NA	TRBJ1-2	14	NA
CASRLAEWVIRTDTQYF	TGTGCAAGTCGCTTAGCGGAGTGGGTGATACGCACAGATACGCAGTATTTT	TRBV12-2	NA	TRBJ2-3	17	NA
CASSLHGAGETQYF	TGTGCCAGCAGTTTACATGGCGCAGGGGAGACCCAGTACTTC	TRBV6-5	NA	TRBJ2-5	14	NA
CASSQEAGTGGYEQYF	TGCGCCAGCAGCCAAGAGGCCGGGACAGGGGGCTACGAGCAGTACTTC	TRBV4-1	TRBD1	TRBJ2-7	16	few
CASGGASKAGELFF	TGTGCCAGCGGCGGGGCTAGCAAAGCCGGGGAGCTGTTTTTT	TRBV5-4	NA	TRBJ2-2	14	NA
CRLTIGTEAFF	TGCAGGCTGACAATAGGTACTGAAGCTTTCTTT	TRBV20-1	NA	TRBJ1-1	11	NA
CASRGPTWPNEQFF	TGTGCCAGCAGGGGCCCGACCTGGCCTAATGAGCAGTTCTTC	TRBV6-5	NA	TRBJ2-1	14	once
CASSARTGVITDTQYF	TGTGCCAGCAGTGCCAGGACAGGAGTAATCACAGATACGCAGTATTTT	TRBV2	TRBD1	TRBJ2-3	16	NA
CASSFQLQLSSYEQYF	TGTGCCAGCAGTTTTCAATTACAGTTGAGCTCCTACGAGCAGTACTTC	TRBV28	NA	TRBJ2-7	16	NA
CASSLLTMNTEAFF	TGTGCCAGCAGCTTACTTACTATGAACACTGAAGCTTTCTTT	TRBV7-9	NA	TRBJ1-1	14	NA
CASSQGGASGLTDTQYF	TGCGCCAGCAGCCAAGGAGGGGCTAGCGGGCTCACAGATACGCAGTATTTT	TRBV4-1	TRBD2	TRBJ2-3	17	once
CASSLMGLQPQHF	TGTGCCAGCAGTTTAATGGGACTTCAGCCCCAGCATTTT	TRBV27	NA	TRBJ1-5	13	NA
CASSYSTSGQPQHF	TGTGCCAGCAGTTACTCGACATCAGGACAGCCCCAGCATTTT	TRBV6-6	NA	TRBJ1-5	14	NA
CASRLSRERYEQYF	TGTGCCAGCAGATTGTCGCGGGAGCGCTACGAGCAGTACTTC	TRBV27	TRBD2	TRBJ2-7	14	NA
CSVDVDRTAAFF	TGCAGCGTTGATGTAGATAGGACAGCCGCTTTCTTT	TRBV29-1	NA	TRBJ1-1	12	NA
CASSPGGGTNTGELFF	TGTGCCAGCAGCCCGGGGGGGGGAACGAACACCGGGGAGCTGTTTTTT	TRBV7-7	TRBD2	TRBJ2-2	16	NA
CASGLVLAGITDTQYF	TGTGCTAGTGGTTTGGTACTAGCGGGAATCACAGATACGCAGTATTTT	TRBV12-5	TRBD2	TRBJ2-3	16	NA
CASSVTGGNTEAFF	TGTGCCAGCAGTGTTACAGGGGGGAACACTGAAGCTTTCTTT	TRBV6-4	TRBD1	TRBJ1-1	14	few
CASSRPGQGGHEQFF	TGTGCCAGCAGCCGACCGGGACAGGGAGGACATGAGCAGTTCTTC	TRBV28	TRBD1	TRBJ2-1	15	NA
CASSPNSGRAGYEQYF	TGTGCCAGCAGCCCAAACAGCGGGAGGGCCGGATACGAGCAGTACTTC	TRBV11-2	TRBD2	TRBJ2-7	16	NA
CASKTSGSGTDTQYF	TGTGCCAGCAAGACTAGCGGGAGCGGCACAGATACGCAGTATTTT	TRBV6-5	TRBD2	TRBJ2-3	15	NA
CASSLAQGGGYTF	TGCGCCAGCAGCTTGGCCCAGGGTGGTGGCTACACCTTC	TRBV5-1	NA	TRBJ1-2	13	NA
CASSSLPSYEQYF	TGTGCCAGCAGCTCCCTCCCCTCCTACGAGCAGTACTTC	TRBV13	NA	TRBJ2-7	13	once
CASRMGGFAEAFF	TGTGCCAGCCGGATGGGGGGGTTCGCTGAAGCTTTCTTT	TRBV27	NA	TRBJ1-1	13	NA
CAISPGGFYEQYF	TGTGCCATCAGTCCGGGGGGATTCTACGAGCAGTACTTC	TRBV10-3	TRBD2	TRBJ2-7	13	NA
CASSQGPLLNTYNEQFF	TGCGCCAGCAGCCAAGGCCCTCTTTTGAACACCTACAATGAGCAGTTCTTC	TRBV4-1	NA	TRBJ2-1	17	NA
CASSRRSGQGTGNTIYF	TGTGCCAGCAGCAGGAGGTCGGGGCAGGGGACTGGAAACACCATATATTTT	TRBV5-6	NA	TRBJ1-3	17	NA
CASSSPTAQNTEAFF	TGTGCCAGCAGCTCTCCGACAGCCCAGAACACTGAAGCTTTCTTT	TRBV6-5	NA	TRBJ1-1	15	NA
CASSPDRVFGYTF	TGTGCCAGCAGTCCGGACAGGGTATTTGGCTACACCTTC	TRBV28	TRBD1	TRBJ1-2	13	NA
CASSERTGLGASTDTQYF	TGTGCCAGCAGTGAAAGAACGGGACTAGGGGCCAGCACAGATACGCAGTATTTT	TRBV25-1	TRBD2	TRBJ2-3	18	NA
CASSLVPGTDTQYF	TGTGCCAGCAGCTTAGTCCCAGGGACAGATACGCAGTATTTT	TRBV11-3	NA	TRBJ2-3	14	NA
CASAKALGLATNTGELFF	TGTGCCAGCGCTAAGGCCTTAGGACTAGCGACGAACACCGGGGAGCTGTTTTTT	TRBV7-9	TRBD2	TRBJ2-2	18	NA
CASRPNPFGQGLYGYTF	TGTGCCAGCAGGCCTAATCCTTTTGGACAGGGACTCTATGGCTACACCTTC	TRBV27	TRBD1	TRBJ1-2	17	NA
CASRLDSGWRTEDQETQYF	TGTGCAAGTCGCTTAGATTCGGGTTGGCGGACTGAGGACCAAGAGACCCAGTACTTC	TRBV12-2	NA	TRBJ2-5	19	NA
CASRGLEGLGELFF	TGTGCCAGCCGTGGACTAGAGGGGCTTGGGGAGCTGTTTTTT	TRBV2	TRBD2	TRBJ2-2	14	once
CASSRLRTVSYEQYF	TGTGCCAGCTCTCGATTAAGGACAGTTTCCTACGAGCAGTACTTC	TRBV18	NA	TRBJ2-7	15	NA
CASSDPTDYGYTF	TGTGCCAGCAGTGACCCGACAGATTATGGCTACACCTTC	TRBV6-1	NA	TRBJ1-2	13	NA
CASSQGQVNYGYTF	TGTGCCAGCAGCCAGGGACAGGTTAACTATGGCTACACCTTC	TRBV5-4	TRBD1	TRBJ1-2	14	NA
CASSLGSRRDGPMDEQFF	TGCGCCAGCAGCCTTGGGTCTCGGCGGGATGGACCTATGGATGAGCAGTTCTTC	TRBV5-1	NA	TRBJ2-1	18	NA
CASRPQGHNNEQFF	TGTGCCAGCAGACCCCAGGGGCATAATAATGAGCAGTTCTTC	TRBV6-6	NA	TRBJ2-1	14	NA
CASRRTATNTGELFF	TGTGCCAGCAGGAGGACAGCCACGAACACCGGGGAGCTGTTTTTT	TRBV6-1	NA	TRBJ2-2	15	NA
CASSYGPRQGDYGYTF	TGTGCCAGCAGTTACGGACCGAGGCAGGGGGACTATGGCTACACCTTC	TRBV6-6	TRBD1	TRBJ1-2	16	NA
CASSPLAGVGYNEQFF	TGTGCCAGCAGCCCCCTAGCGGGAGTGGGTTACAATGAGCAGTTCTTC	TRBV11-2	TRBD2	TRBJ2-1	16	NA
CASSSTTGKVRNYGYTF	TGTGCCAGCAGCTCAACGACAGGGAAAGTTCGAAACTATGGCTACACCTTC	TRBV7-9	TRBD1	TRBJ1-2	17	NA
CASREAASGSVDEQFF	TGCGCCAGCAGGGAGGCAGCTAGCGGGAGTGTCGATGAGCAGTTCTTC	TRBV5-1	TRBD2	TRBJ2-1	16	NA
CSVSTGSHEWGYEQYF	TGCAGCGTTTCGACAGGGTCCCACGAGTGGGGTTACGAGCAGTACTTC	TRBV29-1	TRBD1	TRBJ2-7	16	NA
CASLLAGLYEQYF	TGTGCCAGCTTACTAGCGGGGCTCTACGAGCAGTACTTC	TRBV6-1	TRBD2	TRBJ2-7	13	NA
CASSVGGFRGTGDYGYTF	TGTGCCAGCAGCGTAGGTGGGTTCAGGGGCACCGGGGACTATGGCTACACCTTC	TRBV9	NA	TRBJ1-2	18	NA
CACESYGYTF	TGTGCTTGCGAGAGCTATGGCTACACCTTC	TRBV28	NA	TRBJ1-2	10	NA
CASSPDRSDSPLHF	TGTGCCAGCAGTCCCGACAGGAGCGATTCACCCCTCCACTTT	TRBV7-9	NA	TRBJ1-6	14	NA
CASSLSSDRPRGYTF	TGTGCCAGCAGCTTAAGTTCGGACAGGCCTCGGGGCTACACCTTC	TRBV7-3	TRBD1	TRBJ1-2	15	NA
CASSQFFRTNLISGNTIYF	TGTGCCAGCAGCCAATTTTTTAGGACAAACCTCATCTCTGGAAACACCATATATTTT	TRBV4-2	NA	TRBJ1-3	19	NA